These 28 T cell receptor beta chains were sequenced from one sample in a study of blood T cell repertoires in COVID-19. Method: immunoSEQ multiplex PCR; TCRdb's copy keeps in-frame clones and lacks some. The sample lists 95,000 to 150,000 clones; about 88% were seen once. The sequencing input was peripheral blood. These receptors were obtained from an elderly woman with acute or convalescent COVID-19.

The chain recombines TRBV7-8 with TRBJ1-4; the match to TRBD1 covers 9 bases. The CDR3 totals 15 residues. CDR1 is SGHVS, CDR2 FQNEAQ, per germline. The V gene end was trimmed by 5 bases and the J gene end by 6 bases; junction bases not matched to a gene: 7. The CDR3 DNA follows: TGTGCCAGCAGCGTACCGGGACAGGGATATGAAAAACTGTTTTTT. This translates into CASSVPGQGYEKLFF.

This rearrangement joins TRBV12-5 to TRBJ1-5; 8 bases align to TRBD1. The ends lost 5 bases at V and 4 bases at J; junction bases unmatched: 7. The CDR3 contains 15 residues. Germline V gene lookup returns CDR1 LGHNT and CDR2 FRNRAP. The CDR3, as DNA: TGTGCTAGTGGTCCCTCTGGACAGGGTAATCAGCCCCAGCATTTT. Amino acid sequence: CASGPSGQGNQPQHF.

CDR3 in DNA: TGTGCCAGCAGTTTAACTGGGACACAAGTACCCGATGGCTACACCTTC. Encoded protein: CASSLTGTQVPDGYTF. V and J are TRBV27 and TRBJ1-2; a weak D match, TRBD1 (6 bases). CDR1 is MNHEY and CDR2 is SMNVEV in the germline V gene (reference sequence). V dropped 2 bases and J dropped 6 bases, with 19 bases sitting between them. The CDR3 spans 16 residues.

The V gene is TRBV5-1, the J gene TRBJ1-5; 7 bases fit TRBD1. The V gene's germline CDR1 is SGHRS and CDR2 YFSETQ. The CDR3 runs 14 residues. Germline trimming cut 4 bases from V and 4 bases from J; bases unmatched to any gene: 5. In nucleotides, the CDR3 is TGCGCCAGCAGCAGGGACAGCGGGAATCAGCCCCAGCATTTT. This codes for CASSRDSGNQPQHF.

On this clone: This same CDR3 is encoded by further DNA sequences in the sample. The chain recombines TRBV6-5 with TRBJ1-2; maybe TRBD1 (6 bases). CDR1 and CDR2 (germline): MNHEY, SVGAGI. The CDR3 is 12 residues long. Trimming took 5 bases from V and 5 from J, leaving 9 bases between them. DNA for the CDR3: TGTGCCAGCAGTCCAGGACAGTATGGCTACACCTTC. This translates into CASSPGQYGYTF.

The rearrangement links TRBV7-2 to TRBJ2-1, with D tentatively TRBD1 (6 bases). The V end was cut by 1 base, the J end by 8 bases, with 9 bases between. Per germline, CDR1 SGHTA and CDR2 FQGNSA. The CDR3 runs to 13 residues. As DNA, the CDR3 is TGTGCCAGCAGCTTAGACAGGGTCTATGAGCAGTTCTTC. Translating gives CASSLDRVYEQFF.

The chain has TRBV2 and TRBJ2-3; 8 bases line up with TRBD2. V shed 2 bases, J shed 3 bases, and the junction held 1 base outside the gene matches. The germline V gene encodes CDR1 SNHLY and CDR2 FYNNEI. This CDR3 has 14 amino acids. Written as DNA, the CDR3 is TGTGCCAGCAGTGAATCGGGGGGGACAGATACGCAGTATTTT. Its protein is CASSESGGTDTQYF.

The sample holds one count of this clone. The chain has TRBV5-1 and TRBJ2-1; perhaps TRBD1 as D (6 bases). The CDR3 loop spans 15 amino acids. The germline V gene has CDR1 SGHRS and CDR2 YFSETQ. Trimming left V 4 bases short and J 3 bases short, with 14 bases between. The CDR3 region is CASSATTGNYNEQFF. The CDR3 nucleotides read TGCGCCAGCAGCGCCACTACAGGGAACTACAATGAGCAGTTCTTC.

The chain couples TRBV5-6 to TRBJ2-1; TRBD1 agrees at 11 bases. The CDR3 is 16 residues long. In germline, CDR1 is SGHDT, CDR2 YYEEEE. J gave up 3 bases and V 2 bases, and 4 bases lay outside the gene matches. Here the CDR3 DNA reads TGTGCCAGCAGCTTACGGACAGGGGGCAACTACAATGAGCAGTTCTTC. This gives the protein CASSLRTGGNYNEQFF.

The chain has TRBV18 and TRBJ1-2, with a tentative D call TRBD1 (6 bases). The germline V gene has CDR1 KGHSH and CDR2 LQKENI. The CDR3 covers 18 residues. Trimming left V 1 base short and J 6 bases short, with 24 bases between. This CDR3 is CASSPLGAASPSFHGYTF. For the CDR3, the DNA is TGTGCCAGCTCACCACTGGGGGCAGCCTCACCGTCCTTTCATGGCTACACCTTC.

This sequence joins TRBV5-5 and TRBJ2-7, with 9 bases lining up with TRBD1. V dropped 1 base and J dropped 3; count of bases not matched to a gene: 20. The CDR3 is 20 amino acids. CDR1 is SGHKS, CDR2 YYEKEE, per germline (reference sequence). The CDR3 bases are TGTGCCAGCAGCTTGCCTCCACAGGGGGCGCGTATTATAGTGGGCTACGAGCAGTACTTC. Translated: CASSLPPQGARIIVGYEQYF.

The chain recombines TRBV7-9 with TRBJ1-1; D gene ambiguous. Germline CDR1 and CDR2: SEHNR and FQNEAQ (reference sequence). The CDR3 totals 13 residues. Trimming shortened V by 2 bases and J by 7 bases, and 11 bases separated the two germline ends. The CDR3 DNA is TGTGCCAGCAGCTTACGGGGTGGGAATGAAGCTTTCTTT. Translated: CASSLRGGNEAFF. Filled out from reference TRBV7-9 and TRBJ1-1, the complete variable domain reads DTGVSQNPRHKITKRGQNVTFRCDPISEHNRLYWYRQTLGQGPEFLTYFQNEAQLEKSRLLSDRFSAERPKGSFSTLEIQRTEQGDSAMYLCASSLRGGNEAFFGQGTRLTVV.

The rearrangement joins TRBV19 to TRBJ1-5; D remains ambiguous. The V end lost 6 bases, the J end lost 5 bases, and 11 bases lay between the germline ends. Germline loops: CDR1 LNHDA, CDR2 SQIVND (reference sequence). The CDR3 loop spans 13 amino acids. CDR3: CASSSQLHQPQHF. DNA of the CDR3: TGTGCCAGTAGCTCTCAACTCCATCAGCCCCAGCATTTT.

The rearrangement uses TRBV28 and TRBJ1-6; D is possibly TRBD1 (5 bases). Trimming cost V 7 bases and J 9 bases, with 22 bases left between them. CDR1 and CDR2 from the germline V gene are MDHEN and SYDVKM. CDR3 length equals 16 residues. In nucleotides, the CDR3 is TGTGCCAGCACCGGAAGTAGGGGTGCCTCGGGTTCACCCCTCCACTTT. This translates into CASTGSRGASGSPLHF.

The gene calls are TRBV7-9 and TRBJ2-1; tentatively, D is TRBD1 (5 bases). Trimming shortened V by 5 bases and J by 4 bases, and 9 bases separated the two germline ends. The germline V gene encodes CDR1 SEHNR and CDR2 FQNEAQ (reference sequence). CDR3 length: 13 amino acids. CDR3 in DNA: TGTGCCAGCAGCCAAGACAGTTACAATGAGCAGTTCTTC. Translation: CASSQDSYNEQFF.

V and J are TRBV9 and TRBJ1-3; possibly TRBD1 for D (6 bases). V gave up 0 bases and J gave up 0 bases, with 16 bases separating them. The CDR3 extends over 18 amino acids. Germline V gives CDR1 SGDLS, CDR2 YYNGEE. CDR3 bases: TGTGCCAGCAGCGTAGATGGGGTGGGGGCATTCTCTGGAAACACCATATATTTT. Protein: CASSVDGVGAFSGNTIYF.

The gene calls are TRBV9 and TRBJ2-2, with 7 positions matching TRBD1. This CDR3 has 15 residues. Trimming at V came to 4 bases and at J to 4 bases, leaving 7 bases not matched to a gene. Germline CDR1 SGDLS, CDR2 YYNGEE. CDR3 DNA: TGTGCCAGCAGCTTTAGGACAGGAGGCACCGGGGAGCTGTTTTTT. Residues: CASSFRTGGTGELFF.

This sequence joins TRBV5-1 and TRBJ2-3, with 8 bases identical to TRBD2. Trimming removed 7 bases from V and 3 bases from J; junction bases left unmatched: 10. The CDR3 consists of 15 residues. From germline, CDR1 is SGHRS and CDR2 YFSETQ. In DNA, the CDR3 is TGCGCCAGCGGAAAAACCGGGACTAGAACAGATACGCAGTATTTT. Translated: CASGKTGTRTDTQYF. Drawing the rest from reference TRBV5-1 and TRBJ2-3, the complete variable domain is KAGVTQTPRYLIKTRGQQVTLSCSPISGHRSVSWYQQTPGQGLQFLFEYFSETQRNKGNFPGRFSGRQFSNSRSEMNVSTLELGDSALYLCASGKTGTRTDTQYFGPGTRLTVL.

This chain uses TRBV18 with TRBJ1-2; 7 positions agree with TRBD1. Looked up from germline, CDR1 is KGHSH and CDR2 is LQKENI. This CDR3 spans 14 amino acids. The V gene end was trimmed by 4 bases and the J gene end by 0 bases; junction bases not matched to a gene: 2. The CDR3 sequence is CASSRGTANYGYTF. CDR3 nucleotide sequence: TGTGCCAGCTCACGAGGGACAGCTAACTATGGCTACACCTTC.

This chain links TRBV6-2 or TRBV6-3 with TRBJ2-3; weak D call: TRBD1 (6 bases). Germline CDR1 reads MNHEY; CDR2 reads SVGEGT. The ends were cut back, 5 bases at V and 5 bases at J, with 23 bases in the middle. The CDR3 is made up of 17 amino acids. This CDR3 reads CASSPRTGKGLRDTQYF. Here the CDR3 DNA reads TGTGCCAGCAGTCCGAGAACAGGGAAAGGCCTCCGAGATACGCAGTATTTT.

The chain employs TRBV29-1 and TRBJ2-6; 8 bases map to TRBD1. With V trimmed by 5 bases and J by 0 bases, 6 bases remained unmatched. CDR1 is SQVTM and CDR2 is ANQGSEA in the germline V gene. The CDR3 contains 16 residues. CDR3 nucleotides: TGCAGCGTTCGGAGGACAGGGAACTCTGGGGCCAACGTCCTGACTTTC. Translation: CSVRRTGNSGANVLTF.

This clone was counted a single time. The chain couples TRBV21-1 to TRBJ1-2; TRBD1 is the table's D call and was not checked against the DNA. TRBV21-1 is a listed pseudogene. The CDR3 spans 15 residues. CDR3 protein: CASSKRKGQTYGYTF. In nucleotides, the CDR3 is TGTGCCAGCAGCAAAAGGAAGGGACAGACCTATGGCTACACCTTC.

CDR3 nucleotides: TGTGCCAGCAGCTTAGCGAGGCAATCTCAGCCCCAGCATTTT. It codes for CASSLARQSQPQHF. V is TRBV7-8 and J is TRBJ1-5, with no clear D. Trimming pared 0 bases from V and 6 bases from J, leaving 9 bases between. Germline V gene data show CDR1 as SGHVS and CDR2 as FQNEAQ. The CDR3 runs 14 residues.

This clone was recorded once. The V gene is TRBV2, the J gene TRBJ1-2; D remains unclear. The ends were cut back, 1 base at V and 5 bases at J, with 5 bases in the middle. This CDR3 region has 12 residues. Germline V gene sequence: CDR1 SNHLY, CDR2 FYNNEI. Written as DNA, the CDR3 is TGTGCCAGCAGTGAAGGGGAGTATGGCTACACCTTC. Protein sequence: CASSEGEYGYTF. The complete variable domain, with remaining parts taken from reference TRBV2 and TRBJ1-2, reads EPEVTQTPSHQVTQMGQEVILRCVPISNHLYFYWYRQILGQKVEFLVSFYNNEISEKSEIFDDQFSVERPDGSNFTLKIRSTKLEDSAMYFCASSEGEYGYTFGSGTRLTVV.

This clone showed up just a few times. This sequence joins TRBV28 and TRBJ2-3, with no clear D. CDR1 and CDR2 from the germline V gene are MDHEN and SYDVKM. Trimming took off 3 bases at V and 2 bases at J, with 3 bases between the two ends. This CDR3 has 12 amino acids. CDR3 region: CASSLYTDTQYF. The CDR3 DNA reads TGTGCCAGCAGTTTGTACACAGATACGCAGTATTTT. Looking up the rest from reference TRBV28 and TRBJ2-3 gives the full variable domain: DVKVTQSSRYLVKRTGEKVFLECVQDMDHENMFWYRQDPGLGLRLIYFSYDVKMKEKGDIPEGYSVSREKKERFSLILESASTNQTSMYLCASSLYTDTQYFGPGTRLTVL.

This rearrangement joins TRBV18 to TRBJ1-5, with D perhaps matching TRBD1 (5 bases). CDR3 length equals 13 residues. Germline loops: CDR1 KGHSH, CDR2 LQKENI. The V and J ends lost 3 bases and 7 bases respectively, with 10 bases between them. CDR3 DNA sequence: TGTGCCAGCTCACCGGGGGAGGGCCAGCCCCAGCATTTT. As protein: CASSPGEGQPQHF.

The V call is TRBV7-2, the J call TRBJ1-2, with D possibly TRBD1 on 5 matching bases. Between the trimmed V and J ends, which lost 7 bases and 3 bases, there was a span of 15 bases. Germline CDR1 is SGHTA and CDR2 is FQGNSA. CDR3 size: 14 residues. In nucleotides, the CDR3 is TGTGCCAGCATCCTAGAGGGAGGGGACTATGGCTACACCTTC. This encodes CASILEGGDYGYTF.

The DNA of the CDR3 is TGTGCCAGTAGTTATCCCGGACACTACTACGAGCAGTACTTC. Encoded protein: CASSYPGHYYEQYF. The chain couples TRBV19 to TRBJ2-7, with D possibly being TRBD1 (5 bases). V was pared by 5 bases and J by 3 bases, with 14 bases between. CDR1 is LNHDA and CDR2 is SQIVND in the germline V gene (reference sequence). This CDR3 contains 14 residues. The full variable domain, in which reference TRBV19 and TRBJ2-7 provide the parts outside the CDR3, is DGGITQSPKYLFRKEGQNVTLSCEQNLNHDAMYWYRQDPGQGLRLIYYSQIVNDFQKGDIAEGYSVSREKKESFPLTVTSAQKNPTAFYLCASSYPGHYYEQYFGPGTRLTVT.